The 28 T cell receptor beta chains listed next were all sequenced from one sample in a study of response to subunit inactivated influenza vaccine. TCRdb re-analysed the RT-PCR reads in MiXCR, keeping a single row per CDR3 protein. Of around 480,000 distinct CDR3 sequences in the sample, approximately 15% were seen once. The specimen was CD4+ T cells sorted from PBMCs, collected less than 30 months after vaccination. These receptors were collected from a man aged 50 to 69 who received an inactivated influenza vaccine.

This clonotype showed up just a few times. The chain has TRBV20-1 and TRBJ2-5, with TRBD1 as a possible D gene (5 bases). V lost 7 bases to trimming and J lost 1 base, with 13 bases between them. Germline V gene data show CDR1 as DFQATT and CDR2 as SNEGSKA (reference sequence). This CDR3 comprises 13 residues. CDR3 loop: CSVRVRFQETQYF. CDR3 sequence (DNA): TGCAGTGTCAGGGTGAGGTTCCAAGAGACCCAGTACTTC.

This clonotype came up a few times. V is TRBV28 and J is TRBJ2-7, with D hard to call. Germline V gene lookup returns CDR1 MDHEN and CDR2 SYDVKM. V was trimmed by 6 bases and J by 8 bases, leaving 14 bases between them. The CDR3 is made up of 12 amino acids. The CDR3 protein is CASSSGHRQQYF. CDR3 nucleotide sequence: TGTGCCAGCAGCTCGGGCCACCGGCAGCAGTACTTC.

This clonotype was counted a few times. The chain is built from TRBV5-6 and TRBJ2-7, with a tentative D call TRBD1 (6 bases). V gave up 1 base and J gave up 6 bases, with 14 bases separating them. From germline, CDR1 is SGHDT and CDR2 YYEEEE. This CDR3 is built from 14 residues. The CDR3 DNA reads as TGTGCCAGCAGCTTGAACAGGGATTCGGGCGAGCAGTACTTC. Translated, it gives CASSLNRDSGEQYF.

The rearrangement uses TRBV12-3 or TRBV12-4 and TRBJ1-1; perhaps TRBD1 as D (6 bases). The CDR3 is made up of 14 amino acids. V lost 4 bases, J lost 5 bases, and 14 bases lay in between. This chain's CDR3 is CASSYGYRATEAFF. CDR3 DNA sequence: TGTGCCAGCAGTTACGGTTACAGGGCGACTGAAGCTTTCTTT.

As regards this clonotype: This clone may be a read error of a much larger clone one base away. The conserved closing phenylalanine or tryptophan is absent in this CDR3, likely reflecting a read error. The rearrangement uses TRBV12-3 or TRBV12-4 and TRBJ2-7, with TRBD2 as a possible D gene (5 bases). V was cut by 3 bases and J by 4 bases, with 7 bases left in between. The CDR3 length is 12 residues. CDR3 in amino acids: CASSLRAYEQYS. CDR3 sequence (DNA): TGTGCCAGCAGTTTGCGGGCGTACGAGCAGTACTCC.

The chain joins TRBV12-3 or TRBV12-4 to TRBJ2-7, with unresolved D. This CDR3 is 14 amino acids long. Trimming shortened V by 1 base and J by 3 bases, and 10 bases separated the two germline ends. Written as DNA, the CDR3 is TGTGCCAGCAGTTTAGAAGACGGGTTCTACGAGCAGTACTTC. Encoded protein: CASSLEDGFYEQYF.

This clonotype was observed a few times. The chain joins TRBV11-2 to TRBJ2-2, with D possibly TRBD2 on 6 matching bases. The germline V and J ends were trimmed by 0 bases and 6 bases, with 8 bases remaining between them. Per germline, CDR1 SGHAT and CDR2 FQNNGV. This CDR3 is built from 14 residues. In DNA form, the CDR3 reads TGTGCCAGCAGCTTAGAGGGGGGACCCGGGGAGCTGTTTTTT. Its protein product is CASSLEGGPGELFF.

In this sample, this clonotype turned up a few times. The chain employs TRBV20-1 and TRBJ2-1; the match to TRBD2 covers 7 bases. In germline, CDR1 is DFQATT, CDR2 SNEGSKA (reference sequence). Trimming removed 3 bases from V and 6 bases from J; junction bases left unmatched: 8. The CDR3 consists of 14 residues. The CDR3 sequence: CSASFAGDFNEQFF. Here the CDR3 DNA reads TGCAGTGCTAGTTTTGCGGGGGACTTCAATGAGCAGTTCTTC.

The chain recombines TRBV10-3 with TRBJ2-1; 10 positions match TRBD2. The CDR3 loop spans 17 amino acids. Germline-derived CDR1 and CDR2 are ENHRY and SYGVKD. V shed 4 bases and J 0 bases; nucleotides not matched to a gene: 6. In DNA, the CDR3 is TGTGCCATCAGTGTGTCGGCTAGCGGGAGCTCCTACAATGAGCAGTTCTTC. Encoded protein: CAISVSASGSSYNEQFF.

The V gene is TRBV10-3, the J gene TRBJ2-6; D is undetermined. The CDR3 length is 12 residues. V shed 6 bases and J shed 3 bases, with 3 bases lying between them. The germline V gene encodes CDR1 ENHRY and CDR2 SYGVKD. The CDR3 bases are TGTGCCATCAGCGGTGGGGCCAACGTCCTGACTTTC. Translated, it gives CAISGGANVLTF.

This clonotype has more than one count but fewer than ten. The J gene is TRBJ2-3, the V gene TRBV2; possible D gene TRBD1, 6 bases. Per the germline V gene, CDR1 is SNHLY and CDR2 is FYNNEI. The CDR3 is made up of 13 amino acids. Trimming stripped 4 bases from V and 5 bases from J, with 10 bases between. The CDR3 sequence is CASSGGLGDTQYF. The CDR3 nucleotides read TGTGCCAGCAGTGGGGGGCTCGGAGATACGCAGTATTTT.

The chain links TRBV5-1 to TRBJ1-2; D unclear. The CDR3 sequence is 14 residues long. Germline V gene sequence: CDR1 SGHRS, CDR2 YFSETQ. The V gene lost 0 bases and the J gene lost 5 bases, with 11 bases spanning the gap. CDR3 region: CASSLGAPNYGYTF. CDR3 nucleotide sequence: TGCGCCAGCAGCTTGGGCGCACCGAATTATGGCTACACCTTC.

Of note for this clonotype: One end of the junction fails to match germline, which may point to a read error. The V call is TRBV6-5, the J call TRBJ2-3, with D perhaps being TRBD1 or TRBD2 (6 bases each). Per germline, CDR1 MNHEY and CDR2 SVGAGI. The CDR3 loop spans 16 amino acids. CDR3 sequence: CASNYLGGTSTDTQYF. In nucleotides, the CDR3 is TGTGCCAGCAATTACCTCGGCGGGACAAGCACAGATACGCAGTATTTT.

The chain is built from TRBV7-2 and TRBJ2-7; 10 positions match TRBD2. This CDR3 spans 15 amino acids. J was trimmed by 5 bases and V by 0 bases; bases with no gene match: 4. CDR1 is SGHTA, CDR2 FQGNSA, per germline. The CDR3 sequence is CASSLASGREHEQYF. Written as DNA, the CDR3 is TGTGCCAGCAGCTTAGCCAGCGGGAGGGAACACGAGCAGTACTTC.

This clonotype was recorded many times. J is TRBJ2-7 and V is TRBV7-9; D uncertain. Germline V CDR1 and CDR2: SEHNR, FQNEAQ (reference sequence). This CDR3 contains 17 residues. The V and J ends lost 2 bases and 5 bases respectively, with 22 bases between them. CDR3 in DNA: TGTGCCAGCAGCTTATATGCGACGGCCATCCCTTCGAACGAGCAGTACTTC. This sequence encodes CASSLYATAIPSNEQYF.

As regards this clonotype: Since a much larger clone is just one base distant, this may be a read error. The chain recombines TRBV12-3 or TRBV12-4 with TRBJ2-2; maybe TRBD2 (5 bases). This CDR3 is built from 13 residues. This chain's CDR3 is CSSRTRNTGELFF. CDR3 sequence (DNA): TGTTCCAGCAGAACTAGAAACACCGGGGAGCTGTTTTTT.

This clonotype was detected a few times. The rearrangement joins TRBV7-2 to TRBJ1-5; TRBD1 aligns across 7 bases. This CDR3 is 14 amino acids long. V gave up 3 bases and J gave up 3 bases; unmatched junction bases: 2. The germline gives CDR1 SGHTA, CDR2 FQGNSA. Written as DNA, the CDR3 is TGTGCCAGCAGCTTTACAGGGGACAATCAGCCCCAGCATTTT. Translated: CASSFTGDNQPQHF. Full variable domain (remainder filled in from reference TRBV7-2 and TRBJ1-5): GAGVSQSPSNKVTEKGKDVELRCDPISGHTALYWYRQSLGQGLEFLIYFQGNSAPDKSGLPSDRFSAERTGGSVSTLTIQRTQQEDSAVYLCASSFTGDNQPQHFGDGTRLSIL.

This clonotype was observed a handful of times. The chain uses TRBV2 and TRBJ1-1; TRBD1 aligns across 9 bases. V trimming: 6 bases; J trimming: 10 bases; junction bases outside the gene matches: 12. The CDR3 totals 14 residues. Germline V lookup: CDR1 SNHLY, CDR2 FYNNEI. The DNA for the CDR3 is TGTGCCAGCAGGGGGGACGGACAGGGGAAATTAGCTTTCTTT. Its protein is CASRGDGQGKLAFF. Filled out from reference TRBV2 and TRBJ1-1, the complete variable domain reads EPEVTQTPSHQVTQMGQEVILRCVPISNHLYFYWYRQILGQKVEFLVSFYNNEISEKSEIFDDQFSVERPDGSNFTLKIRSTKLEDSAMYFCASRGDGQGKLAFFGQGTRLTVV.

The V and J genes are TRBV5-1 and TRBJ2-7; D not resolved. V was shortened by 0 bases and J by 0 bases, with 7 bases between the two germline ends. The V gene's germline CDR1 is SGHRS and CDR2 YFSETQ. The CDR3 spans 14 residues. The CDR3 DNA reads as TGCGCCAGCAGCTTGGTGGTGAGCTCCTACGAGCAGTACTTC. Amino acid sequence: CASSLVVSSYEQYF.

This sequence joins TRBV4-2 and TRBJ2-1; TRBD2 is a possible D gene (7 bases). Germline-derived CDR1 and CDR2 are LGHNA and YNFKEQ. The CDR3 contains 16 residues. V lost 0 bases and J 5 bases, leaving 14 bases between the germline ends. CDR3 residues: CASSQELTGGNNEQFF. CDR3 DNA sequence: TGTGCCAGCAGCCAAGAGTTGACGGGGGGCAACAATGAGCAGTTCTTC.

The rearrangement joins TRBV5-6 to TRBJ1-2; D is possibly TRBD1 (5 bases). CDR1 and CDR2 (germline): SGHDT, YYEEEE. The length of the CDR3 is 16 residues. V shed 1 base and J shed 4 bases, with 17 bases lying between them. The CDR3, as DNA: TGTGCCAGCAGCTTGAATGGCGGGGGGTATGGCTATGGCTACACCTTC. Translating gives CASSLNGGGYGYGYTF. Supplemented by reference TRBV5-6 and TRBJ1-2, the full variable domain reads DAGVTQSPTHLIKTRGQQVTLRCSPKSGHDTVSWYQQALGQGPQFIFQYYEEEERQRGNFPDRFSGHQFPNYSSELNVNALLLGDSALYLCASSLNGGGYGYGYTFGSGTRLTVV.

The chain is built from TRBV20-1 and TRBJ1-1; tentative D call: TRBD1 (6 bases). CDR3 length equals 15 residues. The V end was cut by 1 base, the J end by 4 bases, with 16 bases between. From germline, CDR1 is DFQATT and CDR2 SNEGSKA (reference sequence). CDR3 region: CSARGPRGAGTEAFF. The CDR3 nucleotides are TGCAGTGCTAGAGGCCCACGGGGGGCGGGCACTGAAGCTTTCTTT.

The chain links TRBV29-1 to TRBJ2-5; TRBD1 aligns across 7 bases. The CDR3 extends over 13 amino acids. The J segment lost 3 bases and the V segment lost 6 bases, leaving 7 bases of the junction unmatched. CDR1 SQVTM and CDR2 ANQGSEA come from the germline V gene. Written as DNA, the CDR3 is TGCAGCGTAAGGGGGACAGTAGAAGAGACCCAGTACTTC. It yields the protein CSVRGTVEETQYF.

This rearrangement joins TRBV12-3 or TRBV12-4 to TRBJ1-4; 10 bases line up with TRBD1. The length of the CDR3 is 18 residues. The J segment lost 8 bases and the V segment lost 3 bases, leaving 15 bases of the junction unmatched. The CDR3 spells CASSLTGDRGSKGEKLFF. The CDR3 region has the DNA TGTGCCAGCAGTTTGACCGGGGACAGGGGCTCGAAGGGGGAAAAACTGTTTTTT.

This clonotype was seen a handful of times. The chain's CDR3 is CASGQTGLYEQYF. The CDR3 DNA sequence: TGTGCCAGCGGACAGACCGGTCTCTACGAGCAGTACTTC. This sequence joins TRBV7-2 and TRBJ2-7, with D maybe TRBD1 (6 bases). The CDR3 is 13 residues long. V was clipped by 8 bases and J by 3 bases, with 14 bases between them. Germline CDR1 is SGHTA and CDR2 is FQGNSA. The full variable domain, its missing parts supplied by reference TRBV7-2 and TRBJ2-7, is GAGVSQSPSNKVTEKGKDVELRCDPISGHTALYWYRQSLGQGLEFLIYFQGNSAPDKSGLPSDRFSAERTGGSVSTLTIQRTQQEDSAVYLCASGQTGLYEQYFGPGTRLTVT.

V gene TRBV20-1 combines with J gene TRBJ2-3; 8 bases agree with TRBD2. Trimming took 3 bases from V and 2 from J; bases not matched to a gene: 10. The germline CDR1 and CDR2 sequences are DFQATT and SNEGSKA (reference sequence). This CDR3 has 16 residues. The CDR3 reads CSARKFSGELTDTQYF. The CDR3 DNA reads TGCAGTGCTAGGAAGTTTAGCGGGGAGCTCACAGATACGCAGTATTTT.

This clonotype has a handful of counts. This chain joins TRBV6-1 and TRBJ1-4, with 7 bases matching TRBD1. The CDR3 runs to 15 residues. CDR1 MNHNS and CDR2 SASEGT come from the germline V gene. Losses at the gene ends were 4 bases for V and 6 bases for J; bases not matched to a gene: 8. In nucleotides, the CDR3 is TGTGCCAGCAGTGGACAGGGAAGGCGGGATGAAAAACTGTTTTTT. Amino acid sequence: CASSGQGRRDEKLFF.

This clonotype has just a few counts. CDR3 in DNA: TGTGCCAGCAGTCCAGGGGCAGGAAACTATGGCTACACCTTC. It translates to CASSPGAGNYGYTF. J is TRBJ1-2 and V is TRBV6-1; maybe TRBD1 (6 bases). CDR1 and CDR2 from the germline V gene are MNHNS and SASEGT. The CDR3 runs 14 residues. Trimming stripped 5 bases from V and 2 bases from J, with 12 bases between.